A selection of T cell receptor beta chains follows, all from one sample in a study of cytomegalovirus exposure and HLA in healthy donors. Produced via immunoSEQ multiplex PCR; TCRdb's table is partial and in-frame only. The sample includes about 190,000 clones, more than 65% seen only once; the top ten take roughly 3.1%. Sequenced input: PBMCs. Source of these receptors: a man in his forties in good health and CMV-seropositive. The CDR3 runs from the conserved cysteine through the conserved F or W. A D gene is named only where the DNA matches it firmly. The size of a clone is reported for some rows only, either as once, few or many, or as a class for expanded clones.

d_gene	abundance	v_gene	j_gene	CDR3aa	CDR3nt
TRBD2	NA	TRBV4-1	TRBJ2-1	CASSQATAGHNEQFF	TGCGCCAGCAGCCAAGCTACAGCGGGGCACAATGAGCAGTTCTTC
NA	NA	TRBV7-9	TRBJ1-5	CASSLGGCLGREGQPQHF	TGTGCCAGCAGCTTAGGCGGGTGTTTAGGGAGGGAAGGTCAGCCCCAGCATTTT
NA	few	TRBV27	TRBJ1-5	CASSLCGSNQPQHF	TGTGCCAGCAGTTTATGCGGTAGCAATCAGCCCCAGCATTTT
TRBD1	NA	TRBV7-9	TRBJ2-3	CASRQGAGGDTQYF	TGTGCCAGCAGACAGGGGGCAGGGGGGGATACGCAGTATTTT
TRBD2	NA	TRBV5-6	TRBJ2-7	CASSFGLAGAGEQYF	TGTGCCAGCAGCTTCGGACTAGCGGGAGCTGGCGAGCAGTACTTC
NA	once	TRBV9	TRBJ1-1	CASSVDPGGTEAFF	TGTGCCAGCAGCGTAGACCCGGGTGGCACTGAAGCTTTCTTT
TRBD2	NA	TRBV7-2	TRBJ2-5	CASNQLAGDETQYF	TGTGCCAGCAACCAACTAGCGGGGGATGAGACCCAGTACTTC
TRBD1	NA	TRBV5-4	TRBJ2-1	CASRPGTAYNEQFF	TGTGCCAGCAGGCCCGGGACAGCCTACAATGAGCAGTTCTTC
NA	NA	TRBV9	TRBJ1-3	CASKSGNTIYF	TGTGCCAGCAAGAGTGGAAACACCATATATTTT
NA	NA	TRBV4-1	TRBJ2-2	CASSQEGTVTGELFF	TGCGCCAGCAGCCAAGAGGGGACTGTGACCGGGGAGCTGTTTTTT
NA	few	TRBV10-3	TRBJ1-4	CAISLENEKLFF	TGTGCCATCAGTTTAGAAAATGAAAAACTGTTTTTT
NA	NA	TRBV7-2	TRBJ1-1	CASSFGEGNTEAFF	TGTGCCAGCAGCTTTGGGGAGGGGAACACTGAAGCTTTCTTT
NA	once	TRBV28	TRBJ1-2	CASSAPGNYGYTF	TGTGCCAGCAGTGCCCCAGGAAACTATGGCTACACCTTC
TRBD1	NA	TRBV5-1	TRBJ2-7	CASSLYVRDSWNEQYF	TGCGCCAGCAGCTTGTACGTCCGGGACAGCTGGAACGAGCAGTACTTC
TRBD1	NA	TRBV6-1	TRBJ2-1	CASSDGTGLNEQFF	TGTGCCAGCAGTGACGGGACAGGGTTGAATGAGCAGTTCTTC
TRBD2	few	TRBV6-4	TRBJ2-3	CASSDLASGDTDTQYF	TGTGCCAGCAGTGACTTGGCTAGCGGGGACACAGATACGCAGTATTTT
NA	NA	TRBV10-1	TRBJ2-5	CASGPNQETQYF	TGCGCCAGCGGGCCCAACCAAGAGACCCAGTACTTC
NA	NA	TRBV27	TRBJ2-7	CASSSSGIPYEQYF	TGTGCCAGCAGTTCGTCAGGGATTCCCTACGAGCAGTACTTC
NA	once	TRBV27	TRBJ1-1	CASSQFRHTEAFF	TGTGCCAGCAGCCAATTCAGGCACACTGAAGCTTTCTTT
NA	NA	TRBV29-1	TRBJ1-1	CSVAAGASSVNTEAFF	TGCAGCGTTGCGGCAGGGGCTTCAAGCGTGAACACTGAAGCTTTCTTT
TRBD1	NA	TRBV5-1	TRBJ1-6	CASSRGTGGSSYNSPLHF	TGCGCCAGCAGCAGGGGGACAGGGGGAAGCTCCTATAATTCACCCCTCCACTTT
NA	NA	TRBV20-1	TRBJ2-5	CSAVGEETQYF	TGCAGCGCTGTCGGGGAAGAGACCCAGTACTTC
TRBD2	NA	TRBV9	TRBJ2-1	CASSVGLAGVSYNEQFF	TGTGCCAGCAGCGTAGGACTAGCGGGAGTATCCTACAATGAGCAGTTCTTC
NA	NA	TRBV5-6	TRBJ1-3	CAGSQGLNSGNTIYF	TGTGCCGGCAGCCAAGGACTGAACTCTGGAAACACCATATATTTT